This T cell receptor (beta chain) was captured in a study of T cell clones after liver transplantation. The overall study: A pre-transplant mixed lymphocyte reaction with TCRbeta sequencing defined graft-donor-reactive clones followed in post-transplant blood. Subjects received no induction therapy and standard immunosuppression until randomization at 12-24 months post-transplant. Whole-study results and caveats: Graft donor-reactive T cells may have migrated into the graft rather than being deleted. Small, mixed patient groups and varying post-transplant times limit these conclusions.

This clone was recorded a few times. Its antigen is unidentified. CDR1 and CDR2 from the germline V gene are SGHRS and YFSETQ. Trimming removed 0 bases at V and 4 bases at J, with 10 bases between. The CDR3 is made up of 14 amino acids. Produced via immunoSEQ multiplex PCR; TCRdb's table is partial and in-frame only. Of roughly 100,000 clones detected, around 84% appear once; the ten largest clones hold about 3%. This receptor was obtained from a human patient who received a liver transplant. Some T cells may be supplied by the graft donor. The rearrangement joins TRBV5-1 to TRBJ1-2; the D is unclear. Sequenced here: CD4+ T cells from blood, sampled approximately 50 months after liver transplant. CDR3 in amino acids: CASSLAVGSYGYTF. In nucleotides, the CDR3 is TGCGCCAGCAGCTTGGCTGTGGGGAGCTATGGCTACACCTTC.